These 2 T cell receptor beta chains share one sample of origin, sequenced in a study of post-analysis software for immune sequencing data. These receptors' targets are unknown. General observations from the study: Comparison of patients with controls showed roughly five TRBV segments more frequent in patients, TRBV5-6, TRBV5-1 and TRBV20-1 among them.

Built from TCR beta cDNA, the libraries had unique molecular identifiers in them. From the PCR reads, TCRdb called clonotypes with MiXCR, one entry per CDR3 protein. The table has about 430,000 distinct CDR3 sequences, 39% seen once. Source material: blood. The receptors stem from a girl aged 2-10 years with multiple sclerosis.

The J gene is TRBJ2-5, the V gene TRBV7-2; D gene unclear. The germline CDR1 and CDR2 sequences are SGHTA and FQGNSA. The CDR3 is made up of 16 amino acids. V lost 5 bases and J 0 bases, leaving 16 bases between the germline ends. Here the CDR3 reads CASSPPWVQDQETQYF. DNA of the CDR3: TGTGCCAGCAGCCCCCCATGGGTGCAGGACCAAGAGACCCAGTACTTC.

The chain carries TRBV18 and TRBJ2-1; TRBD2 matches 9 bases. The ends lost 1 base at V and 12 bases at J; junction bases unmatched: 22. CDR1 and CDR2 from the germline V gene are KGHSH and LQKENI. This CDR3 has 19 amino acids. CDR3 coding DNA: TGTGCCAGCTCACCACTGTCAGGCGCTTTAGCGGGAGACCACAAAACGCAGTTCTTC. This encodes CASSPLSGALAGDHKTQFF. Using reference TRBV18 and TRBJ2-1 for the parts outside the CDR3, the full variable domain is NAGVMQNPRHLVRRRGQEARLRCSPMKGHSHVYWYRQLPEEGLKFMVYLQKENIIDESGMPKERFSAEFPKEGPSILRIQQVVRGDSAAYFCASSPLSGALAGDHKTQFFGPGTRLTVL.